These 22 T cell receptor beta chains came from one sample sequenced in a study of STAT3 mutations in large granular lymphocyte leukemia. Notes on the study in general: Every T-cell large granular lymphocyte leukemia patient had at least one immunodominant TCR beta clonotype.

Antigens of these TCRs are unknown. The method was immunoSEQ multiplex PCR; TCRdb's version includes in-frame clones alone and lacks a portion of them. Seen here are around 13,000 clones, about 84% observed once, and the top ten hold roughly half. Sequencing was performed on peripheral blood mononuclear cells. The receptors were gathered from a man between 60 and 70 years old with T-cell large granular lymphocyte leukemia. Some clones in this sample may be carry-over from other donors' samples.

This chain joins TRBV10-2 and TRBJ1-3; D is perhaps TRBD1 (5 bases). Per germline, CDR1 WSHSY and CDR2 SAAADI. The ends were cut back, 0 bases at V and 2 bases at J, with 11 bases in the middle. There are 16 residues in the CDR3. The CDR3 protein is CASSESRPGPGNTIYF. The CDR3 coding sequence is TGCGCCAGCAGTGAGTCGAGGCCGGGACCTGGAAACACCATATATTTT.

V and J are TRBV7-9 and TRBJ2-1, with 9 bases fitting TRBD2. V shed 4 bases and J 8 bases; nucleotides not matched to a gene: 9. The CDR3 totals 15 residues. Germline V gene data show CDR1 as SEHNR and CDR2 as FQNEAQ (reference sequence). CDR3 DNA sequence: TGTGCCAGCAGCTCTCTAGCGGGAATTAAGCATGAGCAGTTCTTC. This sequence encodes CASSSLAGIKHEQFF.

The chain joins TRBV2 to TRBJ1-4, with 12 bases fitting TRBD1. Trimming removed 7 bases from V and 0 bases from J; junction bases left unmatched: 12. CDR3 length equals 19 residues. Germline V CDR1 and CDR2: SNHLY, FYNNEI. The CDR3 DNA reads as TGTGCCAGCAAGCTCCGGGACAGGGGGCGAGGGGCAACTAATGAAAAACTGTTTTTT. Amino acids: CASKLRDRGRGATNEKLFF.

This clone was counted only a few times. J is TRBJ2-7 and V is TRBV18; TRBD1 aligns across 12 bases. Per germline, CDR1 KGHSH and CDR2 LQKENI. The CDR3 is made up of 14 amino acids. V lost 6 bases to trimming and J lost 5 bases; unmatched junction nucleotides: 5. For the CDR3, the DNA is TGTGCCAGCTCCGCCGGGACAGGGGGCGACGAGCAGTACTTC. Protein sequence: CASSAGTGGDEQYF.

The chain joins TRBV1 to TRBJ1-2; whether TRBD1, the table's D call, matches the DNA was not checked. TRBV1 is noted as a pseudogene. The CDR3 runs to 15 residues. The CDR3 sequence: CTSSQDRGINYGYTF. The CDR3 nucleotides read TGCACCAGCAGCCAAGATAGGGGGATTAACTATGGCTACACCTTC.

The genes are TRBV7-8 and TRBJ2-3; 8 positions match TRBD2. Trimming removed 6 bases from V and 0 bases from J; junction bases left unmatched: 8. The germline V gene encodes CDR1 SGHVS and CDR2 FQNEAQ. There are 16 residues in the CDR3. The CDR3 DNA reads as TGTGCCAGCAGATCTACTAGCGGTTCTAGCACAGATACGCAGTATTTT. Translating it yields CASRSTSGSSTDTQYF.

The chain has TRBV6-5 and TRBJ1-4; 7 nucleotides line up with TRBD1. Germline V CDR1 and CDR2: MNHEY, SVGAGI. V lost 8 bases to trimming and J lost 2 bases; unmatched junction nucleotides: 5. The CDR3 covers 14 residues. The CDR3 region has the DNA TGTGCCAGCCGAATACAGGGGACTAATGAAAAACTGTTTTTT. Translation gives CASRIQGTNEKLFF.

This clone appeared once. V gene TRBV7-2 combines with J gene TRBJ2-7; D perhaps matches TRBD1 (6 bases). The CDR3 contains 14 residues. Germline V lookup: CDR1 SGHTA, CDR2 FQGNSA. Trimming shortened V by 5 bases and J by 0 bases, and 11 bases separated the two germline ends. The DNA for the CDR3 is TGTGCCAGCAGCCCCCGGACAGCCTCCTACGAGCAGTACTTC. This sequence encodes CASSPRTASYEQYF.

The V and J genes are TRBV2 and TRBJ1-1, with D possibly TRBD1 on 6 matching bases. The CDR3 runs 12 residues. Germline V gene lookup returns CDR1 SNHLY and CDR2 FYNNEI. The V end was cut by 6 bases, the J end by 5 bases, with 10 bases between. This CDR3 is CASRTTGTEAFF. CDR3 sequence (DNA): TGTGCCAGCAGAACAACAGGGACTGAAGCTTTCTTT. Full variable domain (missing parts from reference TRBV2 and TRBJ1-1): EPEVTQTPSHQVTQMGQEVILRCVPISNHLYFYWYRQILGQKVEFLVSFYNNEISEKSEIFDDQFSVERPDGSNFTLKIRSTKLEDSAMYFCASRTTGTEAFFGQGTRLTVV.

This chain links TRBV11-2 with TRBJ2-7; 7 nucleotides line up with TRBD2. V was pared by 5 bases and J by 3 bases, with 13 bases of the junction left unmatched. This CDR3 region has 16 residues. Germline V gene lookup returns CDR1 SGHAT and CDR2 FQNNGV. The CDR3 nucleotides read TGTGCCAGCAGCCCGCTCGGGGGGAAGACTTACTACGAGCAGTACTTC. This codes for CASSPLGGKTYYEQYF.

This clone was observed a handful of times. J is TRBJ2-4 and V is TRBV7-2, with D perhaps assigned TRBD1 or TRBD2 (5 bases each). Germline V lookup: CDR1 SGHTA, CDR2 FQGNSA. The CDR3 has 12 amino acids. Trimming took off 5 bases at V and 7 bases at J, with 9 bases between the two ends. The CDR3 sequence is CASSVGTNIQYF. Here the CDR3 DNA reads TGTGCCAGCAGCGTCGGGACCAACATTCAGTACTTC.

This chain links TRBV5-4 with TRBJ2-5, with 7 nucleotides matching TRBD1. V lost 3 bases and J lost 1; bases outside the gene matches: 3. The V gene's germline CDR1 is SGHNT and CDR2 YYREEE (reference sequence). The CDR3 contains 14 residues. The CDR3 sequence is CASSSGQIQETQYF. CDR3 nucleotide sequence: TGTGCCAGCAGCTCGGGACAGATCCAAGAGACCCAGTACTTC.

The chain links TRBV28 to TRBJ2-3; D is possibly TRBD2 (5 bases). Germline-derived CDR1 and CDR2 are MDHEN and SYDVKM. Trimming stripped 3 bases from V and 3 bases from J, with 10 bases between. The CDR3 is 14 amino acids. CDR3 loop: CASSFLSGTDTQYF. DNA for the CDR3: TGTGCCAGCAGTTTCCTGTCGGGGACAGATACGCAGTATTTT.

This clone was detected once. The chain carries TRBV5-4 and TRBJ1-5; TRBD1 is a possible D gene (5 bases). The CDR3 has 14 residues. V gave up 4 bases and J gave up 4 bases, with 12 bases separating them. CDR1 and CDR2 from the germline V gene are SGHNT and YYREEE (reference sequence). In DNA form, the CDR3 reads TGTGCCAGCAGCGCGGGGCAGGGTAATCAGCCCCAGCATTTT. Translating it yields CASSAGQGNQPQHF.

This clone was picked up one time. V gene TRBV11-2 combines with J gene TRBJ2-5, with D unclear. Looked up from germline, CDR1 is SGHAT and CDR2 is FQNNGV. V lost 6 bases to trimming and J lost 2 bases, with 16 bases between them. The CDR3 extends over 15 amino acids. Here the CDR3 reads CASRPVPVNQETQYF. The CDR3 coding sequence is TGTGCCAGCAGACCTGTCCCGGTTAATCAAGAGACCCAGTACTTC.

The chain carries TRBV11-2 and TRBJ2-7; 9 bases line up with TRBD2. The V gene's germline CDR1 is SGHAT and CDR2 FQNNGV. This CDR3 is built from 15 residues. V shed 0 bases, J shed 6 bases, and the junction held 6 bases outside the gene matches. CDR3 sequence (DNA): TGTGCCAGCAGCTTAGAGTTTGCGGGAGGGCCCGAGCAGTACTTC. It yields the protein CASSLEFAGGPEQYF.

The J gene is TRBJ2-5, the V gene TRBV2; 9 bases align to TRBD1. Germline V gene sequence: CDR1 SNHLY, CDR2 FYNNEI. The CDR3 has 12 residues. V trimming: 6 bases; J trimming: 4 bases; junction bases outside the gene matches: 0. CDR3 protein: CASRDRGETQYF. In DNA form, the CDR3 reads TGTGCCAGCAGGGACAGGGGAGAGACCCAGTACTTC.

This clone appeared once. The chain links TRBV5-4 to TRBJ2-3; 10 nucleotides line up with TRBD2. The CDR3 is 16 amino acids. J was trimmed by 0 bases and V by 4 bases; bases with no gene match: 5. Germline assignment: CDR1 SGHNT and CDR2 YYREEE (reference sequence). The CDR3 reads CASSGGTSASTDTQYF. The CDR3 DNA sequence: TGTGCCAGCAGCGGCGGGACTAGCGCTAGCACAGATACGCAGTATTTT.

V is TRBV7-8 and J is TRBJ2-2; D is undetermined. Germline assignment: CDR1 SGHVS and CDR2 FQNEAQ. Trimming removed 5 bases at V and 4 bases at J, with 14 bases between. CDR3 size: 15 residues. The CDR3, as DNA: TGTGCCAGCAGCCCCCTGGGTGGGGTCACCGGGGAGCTGTTTTTT. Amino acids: CASSPLGGVTGELFF.

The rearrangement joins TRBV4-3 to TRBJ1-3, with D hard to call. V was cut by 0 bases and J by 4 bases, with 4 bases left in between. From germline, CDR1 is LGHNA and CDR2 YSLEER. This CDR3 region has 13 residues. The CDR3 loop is CASSQDRGNTIYF. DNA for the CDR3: TGCGCCAGCAGCCAAGATCGGGGAAACACCATATATTTT.

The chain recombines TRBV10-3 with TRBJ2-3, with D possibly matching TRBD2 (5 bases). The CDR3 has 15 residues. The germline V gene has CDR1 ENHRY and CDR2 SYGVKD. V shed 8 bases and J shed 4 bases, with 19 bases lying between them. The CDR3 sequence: CAIAQIGEPADTQYF. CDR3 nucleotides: TGTGCCATCGCTCAGATCGGGGAGCCGGCAGATACGCAGTATTTT.

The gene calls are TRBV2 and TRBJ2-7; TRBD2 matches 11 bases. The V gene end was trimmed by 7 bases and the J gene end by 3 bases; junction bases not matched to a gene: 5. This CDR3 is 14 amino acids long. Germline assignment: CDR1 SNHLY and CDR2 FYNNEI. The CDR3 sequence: CASITLAGGYEQYF. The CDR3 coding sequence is TGTGCCAGCATTACCCTAGCGGGAGGCTACGAGCAGTACTTC.